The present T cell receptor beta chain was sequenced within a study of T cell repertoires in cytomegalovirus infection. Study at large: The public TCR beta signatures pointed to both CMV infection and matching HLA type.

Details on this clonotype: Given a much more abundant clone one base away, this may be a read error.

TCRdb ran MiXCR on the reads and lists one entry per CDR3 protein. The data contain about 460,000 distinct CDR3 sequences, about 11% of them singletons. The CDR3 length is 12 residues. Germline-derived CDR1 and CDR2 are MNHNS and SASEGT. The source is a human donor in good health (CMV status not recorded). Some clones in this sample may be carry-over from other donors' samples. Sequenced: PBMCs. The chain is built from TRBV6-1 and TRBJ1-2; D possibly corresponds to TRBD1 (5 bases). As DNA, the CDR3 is TGTGCCAGCAGTGACTCAGGGATCGGCTACATCTTC. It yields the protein CASSDSGIGYIF.